A selection of T cell receptor beta chains follows, all from one sample in a study of control samples from healthy donors and cancer patients. Generated by immunoSEQ multiplex PCR, the TCRdb table keeps only in-frame clones and is missing some. Here the sample spans over 60,000 clones, 65% to 90% being singletons. Sequenced material: blood. Receptors originate from a man aged 35 to 55 in good health. Both conserved end residues are part of each CDR3. The D gene is left open where the match is weak. Not every row has a clone size; where given, it reads once, few, many or a size class.

D gene,V gene,clone size,J gene,CDR3 protein,CDR3 DNA
TRBD1,TRBV27,many,TRBJ2-7,CASSPDRTSSYEQYF,TGTGCCAGCAGTCCGGACAGGACAAGCTCCTACGAGCAGTACTTC
.,TRBV11-2,.,TRBJ1-5,CASSLGTLLNQPQHF,TGTGCCAGCAGCTTAGGGACTTTGCTCAATCAGCCCCAGCATTTT
TRBD2,TRBV7-2,.,TRBJ2-1,CASSLVPGTSGRSNEQFF,TGTGCCAGCAGCTTAGTTCCGGGGACTAGCGGGAGGTCCAATGAGCAGTTCTTC
TRBD1,TRBV19,.,TRBJ2-1,CASSIEQGGAYNEQFF,TGTGCCAGTAGTATAGAACAGGGGGGAGCCTACAATGAGCAGTTCTTC
TRBD1,TRBV7-2,.,TRBJ1-2,CASSSGTGTGYTF,TGTGCCAGCAGCTCCGGGACAGGGACAGGCTACACCTTC
.,TRBV27,.,TRBJ2-3,CASRPQGALDTQYF,TGTGCCAGCAGACCCCAGGGCGCATTAGATACGCAGTATTTT
TRBD2,TRBV6-6,.,TRBJ2-1,CASRAGGPYNEQFF,TGTGCCAGTAGAGCGGGGGGCCCTTACAATGAGCAGTTCTTC
.,TRBV10-1,.,TRBJ2-7,CASNRGSYEQYF,TGCGCCAGCAACCGGGGATCCTACGAGCAGTACTTC
.,TRBV6-2/TRBV6-3,few,TRBJ2-1,CASSRLEGSYNEQFF,TGTGCCAGCAGTCGTCTAGAGGGCTCCTACAATGAGCAGTTCTTC
TRBD1,TRBV29-1,.,TRBJ2-1,CSGDRAGEQFF,TGCAGCGGCGACAGGGCGGGTGAGCAGTTCTTC
.,TRBV28,once,TRBJ1-3,CASSQLGPSSGNTIYF,TGTGCCAGCAGTCAACTCGGACCGAGCTCTGGAAACACCATATATTTT
TRBD1,TRBV27,once,TRBJ2-7,CASSLRQGASEQYF,TGTGCCAGCAGTTTAAGACAGGGGGCCAGCGAGCAGTACTTC
.,TRBV7-2,.,TRBJ2-7,CASSLGPAGYEQYF,TGTGCCAGCAGCTTAGGCCCAGCTGGCTACGAGCAGTACTTC
.,TRBV4-1,once,TRBJ1-4,CASSLTVREKLFF,TGCGCCAGCAGCCTTACGGTCCGGGAAAAACTGTTTTTT
TRBD2,TRBV4-3,.,TRBJ2-3,CASSHGTSGYTDTQYF,TGCGCCAGCAGCCACGGGACTAGCGGTTACACAGATACGCAGTATTTT
.,TRBV5-4,.,TRBJ1-1,CASSLWAEKNIF,TGTGCCAGCAGCTTGTGGGCAGAGAAAAATATCTTT
TRBD2,TRBV13,.,TRBJ2-1,CASSLPSGNEQFF,TGTGCCAGCAGCTTACCTAGCGGCAATGAGCAGTTCTTC
.,TRBV6-5,.,TRBJ1-1,CASSYQTGGTEAFF,TGTGCCAGCAGTTACCAAACGGGGGGCACTGAAGCTTTCTTT
TRBD1,TRBV27,.,TRBJ1-5,CASSLRGTGGDQPQHF,TGTGCCAGCAGTTTACGAGGGACAGGGGGGGATCAGCCCCAGCATTTT
.,TRBV5-6,.,TRBJ2-5,CASSLAGGQRETQYF,TGTGCCAGCAGCTTGGCTGGCGGGCAGCGGGAGACCCAGTACTTC
TRBD1,TRBV6-6,.,TRBJ1-4,CASSYGQGATNEKLFF,TGTGCCAGCAGTTACGGACAGGGGGCAACTAATGAAAAACTGTTTTTT
TRBD1,TRBV12-5,.,TRBJ1-2,CASGLGTGPVGNGYTF,TGTGCTAGTGGTTTGGGGACAGGCCCCGTGGGAAATGGCTACACCTTC
.,TRBV7-9,few,TRBJ2-5,CASSLAGQGKTQYF,TGTGCCAGCAGCTTAGCGGGCCAGGGAAAGACCCAGTACTTC
.,TRBV7-2,.,TRBJ1-2,CASRNGGGYGYTF,TGTGCCAGCAGAAACGGGGGGGGCTATGGCTACACCTTC
TRBD2,TRBV18,few,TRBJ2-1,CASSPLAGSADEQFF,TGTGCCAGCTCACCGCTAGCGGGGTCGGCCGATGAGCAGTTCTTC
TRBD1,TRBV19,.,TRBJ1-1,CASSGTANTEAFF,TGTGCCAGCTCTGGGACAGCGAACACTGAAGCTTTCTTT
.,TRBV11-2,.,TRBJ2-3,CASSTRPGFTDTQYF,TGTGCCAGCAGCACCAGGCCGGGGTTCACAGATACGCAGTATTTT
.,TRBV9,.,TRBJ1-1,CASSVAAGAAFF,TGTGCCAGCAGCGTAGCCGCAGGGGCAGCTTTCTTT
.,TRBV10-3,.,TRBJ1-5,CAISELAGDSNQPQHF,TGTGCCATCAGTGAGTTGGCAGGGGATAGCAATCAGCCCCAGCATTTT
.,TRBV3-1/TRBV3-2,.,TRBJ2-3,CASSPLTGPTDTQYF,TGTGCCAGCAGCCCCTTAACGGGACCCACAGATACGCAGTATTTT
.,TRBV6-5,.,TRBJ1-1,CASTPGQLNTEAFF,TGTGCCAGCACCCCTGGACAGCTGAACACTGAAGCTTTCTTT
.,TRBV19,.,TRBJ2-1,CASSPSVREQFF,TGTGCCAGTAGTCCATCCGTACGTGAGCAGTTCTTC
TRBD2,TRBV5-4,once,TRBJ2-1,CASSSLAGGPGNEQFF,TGTGCCAGCAGCTCCCTAGCGGGGGGGCCGGGTAATGAGCAGTTCTTC
.,TRBV2,.,TRBJ2-7,CASSLNHYEQYF,TGTGCCAGCAGTCTTAACCACTACGAGCAGTACTTC
.,TRBV15,.,TRBJ1-2,CATSITRQGGYGYTF,TGTGCCACCAGCATCACCCGGCAAGGGGGCTATGGCTACACCTTC
TRBD2,TRBV5-1,.,TRBJ2-3,CASSLDPASGSADTQYF,TGCGCCAGCAGCTTGGACCCGGCTAGCGGGAGCGCAGATACGCAGTATTTT
.,TRBV11-2,.,TRBJ1-2,CASSLEPSWGAERRGYTF,TGTGCCAGCAGCTTAGAACCCTCCTGGGGGGCGGAGAGAAGGGGCTACACCTTC
.,TRBV19,once,TRBJ1-2,CASSIGTVNPNYGYTF,TGTGCCAGTAGTATAGGTACAGTTAATCCTAACTATGGCTACACCTTC
.,TRBV4-3,.,TRBJ1-5,CASSQDSLAGQPQHF,TGCGCCAGCAGCCAAGATTCACTCGCAGGGCAGCCCCAGCATTTT
.,TRBV9,.,TRBJ2-1,CASSPRWEPHEQFF,TGTGCCAGCAGCCCCCGTTGGGAACCTCATGAGCAGTTCTTC
TRBD2,TRBV15,once,TRBJ2-1,CATSRELAGVHEQFF,TGTGCCACCAGCAGAGAACTAGCGGGAGTACATGAGCAGTTCTTC
.,TRBV5-5,.,TRBJ2-7,CASSLAGVQSYEQYF,TGTGCCAGCAGCTTGGCGGGGGTCCAATCCTACGAGCAGTACTTC
.,TRBV5-5,.,TRBJ2-7,CASSLVSGAMEEQYF,TGTGCCAGCAGCTTGGTTAGCGGAGCCATGGAAGAGCAGTACTTC
.,TRBV7-9,once,TRBJ2-7,CASSFLERYEQYF,TGTGCCAGCAGCTTCTTGGAGCGCTACGAGCAGTACTTC
.,TRBV3-1/TRBV3-2,.,TRBJ1-6,CASSPRRGFSSPLHF,TGTGCCAGCAGCCCACGCAGGGGCTTCAGTTCACCCCTCCACTTT
.,TRBV12-5,.,TRBJ2-1,CASGLVIRGALSYNEQFF,TGTGCTAGTGGTTTGGTTATACGAGGCGCATTATCCTACAATGAGCAGTTCTTC
TRBD1,TRBV4-1,many,TRBJ1-1,CASSQAQGAKNTEAFF,TGCGCCAGCAGCCAAGCCCAGGGGGCGAAGAACACTGAAGCTTTCTTT
.,TRBV7-3,few,TRBJ2-3,CASSSTPGMGTDTQYF,TGTGCCAGCAGCTCTACCCCGGGGATGGGCACAGATACGCAGTATTTT
TRBD2,TRBV25-1,.,TRBJ2-3,CASSDTGGGVFDTQYF,TGTGCCAGCAGTGATACCGGCGGGGGGGTGTTTGATACGCAGTATTTT
.,TRBV3-1/TRBV3-2,.,TRBJ1-4,CASRPAGATNEKLFF,TGTGCCAGCAGGCCTGCTGGGGCAACTAATGAAAAACTGTTTTTT
.,TRBV6-2/TRBV6-3,.,TRBJ2-7,CASSYLPVGSYEQYF,TGTGCCAGCAGTTACCTCCCGGTGGGCTCCTACGAGCAGTACTTC
TRBD1,TRBV5-6,.,TRBJ1-5,CASSSKPGQGARQPQHF,TGTGCCAGCAGCTCAAAACCGGGACAGGGGGCACGTCAGCCCCAGCATTTT
TRBD2,TRBV11-2,.,TRBJ2-1,CASSPVGGGADEQFF,TGTGCCAGCAGCCCAGTGGGCGGGGGGGCCGATGAGCAGTTCTTC
.,TRBV19,.,TRBJ1-4,CASSPVAATNEKLFF,TGTGCCAGTAGCCCCGTGGCGGCAACTAATGAAAAACTGTTTTTT
.,TRBV7-9,.,TRBJ2-5,CASSLGGSGETQYF,TGTGCCAGCAGCCTAGGAGGAAGCGGAGAGACCCAGTACTTC
.,TRBV3-1/TRBV3-2,once,TRBJ2-7,CASSQDLTGAYEQYF,TGTGCCAGCAGCCAAGATCTGACAGGAGCCTACGAGCAGTACTTC
.,TRBV7-3,.,TRBJ2-3,CASSLTTAPGTDTQYF,TGTGCCAGCAGCCTTACGACGGCCCCGGGTACAGATACGCAGTATTTT